This TCR beta chain was found in a study of T cell responses to AZD1222 COVID-19 vaccine. Whole-study results and caveats: CD4 TCRs linked to vaccination spanned spike, dominating at 160-218 and 743-854. Baseline seropositivity characterized only a handful of AZD1222 recipients.

Sequenced by immunoSEQ multiplex PCR; TCRdb stores in-frame clones only, minus some. The sample holds some 96,000 clones, approximately 90% seen once. In regard to this clone: Antigen specificity is unknown.

The material sequenced was peripheral blood, taken on day 0 of AZD1222 vaccination. The origin of this receptor is an adult in good health.

The CDR3 loop reads CATSSKGNTEAFF. CDR3 DNA sequence: TGTGCCACCAGCAGCAAGGGGAACACTGAAGCTTTCTTT. The chain joins TRBV15 to TRBJ1-1, with D unclear. Germline values: CDR1 LNHNV, CDR2 YYDKDF (reference sequence). The V and J ends lost 3 bases and 1 base respectively, with 6 bases between them. CDR3 length: 13 amino acids.